This T cell receptor (beta chain) was captured by sequencing in a study of blood T cell repertoires in COVID-19. As for the study in general: There were acute and convalescent COVID-19 samples, and they came from the United States, Italy and Spain. PBMCs, B-cell-depleted T cells, or T cells provided the cDNA or gDNA that made up the material.

The data were produced by immunoSEQ multiplex PCR, yet TCRdb's version contains in-frame clones alone and is incomplete. This table holds about 35,000 clones, roughly 80% found once. The CDR3 is 15 amino acids. Germline CDR1 and CDR2: LGHNA and YNFKEQ. The sample comprised peripheral blood. The J gene is TRBJ2-5, the V gene TRBV4-2; D is perhaps TRBD2 (6 bases). The assigned J gene may be wrong: the sequence end matches TRBJ2-7 better. The TCR originated in a man between 60 and 70 years old in a cohort sampled during active COVID-19. The CDR3 is CASSQEIAVSYEQYF. The CDR3 DNA sequence: TGTGCCAGCAGCCAAGAAATAGCGGTCTCCTACGAGCAGTACTTC.